This paragraph reports one TCR beta chain. Its target is not known. V lost 4 bases to trimming and J lost 1 base, with 13 bases between them. Germline values: CDR1 SGHAT, CDR2 FQNNGV. The CDR3 length is 15 residues. The data are from a study of shared clonotypes between healthy human individuals. Study overall: There were three CD4 naive, three CD4 memory, two CD8 naive and one CD8 memory plates per donor. Notes on the study in general: Naive subsets typically showed greater estimated richness than memory subsets. The sharing of about 5.3% of naive CD4 clonotypes was seen across a few donors. Generation probability values for non-shared clonotypes were lower than those for clonotypes shared by all four donors.

The repertoire was sequenced with immunoSEQ multiplex PCR; TCRdb's copy has only in-frame clones and lacks some. The table records 2.3 million or so clones, 85% to 95% of them present only once. Sequenced input: naive CD4+ T cells from PBMCs. Documented subset: CD45RA+ positively selected. The TCR comes from a man aged 18 to 30 in good health. Some clones in this sample may be carry-over from other donors' samples. This chain uses TRBV11-2 with TRBJ1-1; D ambiguous. The chain's CDR3 is CASSSTGRWNTEAFF. Written as DNA, the CDR3 is TGTGCCAGCAGCTCAACGGGTCGTTGGAACACTGAAGCTTTCTTT. The entire variable domain, with the rest obtained from reference TRBV11-2 and TRBJ1-1, is as follows: EAGVAQSPRYKIIEKRQSVAFWCNPISGHATLYWYQQILGQGPKLLIQFQNNGVVDDSQLPKDRFSAERLKGVDSTLKIQPAKLEDSAVYLCASSSTGRWNTEAFFGQGTRLTVV.